This entry is about one T cell receptor beta chain. These data belong to a study of CD8 T cells in Susac syndrome. TCR beta was sequenced from blood CD8+ and CD4+ T cells. The RNA, about 0.45 to 1 ug, was put through reverse transcription using random hexamers. TCRdb re-called the immunoSEQ multiplex PCR reads with MiXCR, one entry per CDR3 protein. Among under 150,000 distinct CDR3 sequences listed, more than 75% were seen once. The CDR3 spans 13 residues. Germline CDR1 GTSNPN, CDR2 SVGIG (reference sequence). Trimming pared 4 bases from V and 3 bases from J, leaving 13 bases between. The rearrangement links TRBV30 to TRBJ2-7; tentative D call: TRBD1 (5 bases). Sequenced input: CD8+ T cells from PBMCs. The sequence derives from a human donor with multiple sclerosis. CDR3 sequence (DNA): TGTGCCTGGACCCAGGGTCGAGGCTACGAGCAGTACTTC. Translated: CAWTQGRGYEQYF.